Below are 27 T cell receptor beta chains sequenced from a single sample in a study of post-analysis software for immune sequencing data (dated by TCRdb to between 2014 and 2017). General conclusions and limits of the study: Patients showed significantly higher frequencies than controls for a handful of TRBV segments, among them TRBV5-6, TRBV5-1 and TRBV20-1.

The library was generated by PCR. TCRdb records Illumina HiSeq 2500 as the sequencer. To reduce PCR and sequencing biases, unique molecular identifiers were incorporated into the TCR beta cDNA libraries. TCRdb reprocessed the public reads (quality trimming at Q25 with fastp, clone calling with MiXCR) and kept in-frame beta chains. Rows are unified per CDR3 protein, each entry keeping the most common DNA and genes. This sample gives fewer than 850,000 distinct CDR3 sequences in total; 25% to 30% of them show up just once. Around 0.55% of the sample lies in the top ten. No antigen is known for these receptors. The sequencing sample was made of blood. The receptors originated from a girl aged 5 to 17 with multiple sclerosis.

This clonotype showed up many times. The junction does not match germline at one end; this may be a read error. V gene TRBV5-1 combines with J gene TRBJ2-5; D ambiguous. The CDR3 sequence is 11 residues long. Germline CDR1 reads SGHRS; CDR2 reads YFSETQ. This CDR3 is CASSLSETQYF. In DNA, the CDR3 is TGTGCCAGCAGCTTATCAGAGACCCAGTACTTC.

The V gene is TRBV29-1, the J gene TRBJ2-7; 7 nucleotides line up with TRBD2. The CDR3 sequence is 13 residues long. The J segment lost 3 bases and the V segment lost 7 bases, leaving 9 bases of the junction unmatched. CDR1 is SQVTM, CDR2 ANQGSEA, per germline. The CDR3 region has the DNA TGCAGCGCACACGGGGGGTCCCTCTACGAGCAGTACTTC. The encoded protein is CSAHGGSLYEQYF.

The V gene is TRBV15, the J gene TRBJ1-1; 8 nucleotides line up with TRBD1. The germline V gene has CDR1 LNHNV and CDR2 YYDKDF (reference sequence). The junction had 13 bases not matched to a gene; V was cut back by 7 bases and J by 0 bases. CDR3 length equals 17 residues. The CDR3 reads CATTPRRTGTMNTEAFF. Written as DNA, the CDR3 is TGTGCCACCACCCCGAGGAGGACAGGGACCATGAACACTGAAGCTTTCTTT.

This clonotype was found a few times. This chain uses TRBV9 with TRBJ2-4, with a weak D call TRBD1 (5 bases). The end of the DNA aligns better with TRBJ2-7, so the J call may be wrong. Germline lookup yields CDR1 SGDLS and CDR2 YYNGEE. The length of the CDR3 is 12 residues. CDR3 nucleotide sequence: TGTGCCAGCAGCGTAGGGGGCCTCGAGCAGTACTTC. As protein: CASSVGGLEQYF.

This clonotype was seen a few times. The rearrangement uses TRBV12-3 or TRBV12-4 and TRBJ1-5; possible D gene TRBD1, 6 bases. The CDR3 spans 14 residues. V lost 7 bases and J 4 bases, leaving 14 bases between the germline ends. The CDR3 reads CASTIGQQNQPQHF. CDR3 DNA: TGTGCCAGCACCATAGGACAGCAAAATCAGCCCCAGCATTTT.

This chain connects TRBV16 to TRBJ2-7; possible D gene TRBD2, 6 bases. The germline V gene has CDR1 KGHSY and CDR2 FQNENV. V was shortened by 0 bases and J by 4 bases, with 10 bases between the two germline ends. This CDR3 is built from 14 residues. The CDR3 reads CASSQSSGRYEQYF. CDR3 DNA sequence: TGTGCCAGCAGCCAATCGAGCGGGCGGTACGAGCAGTACTTC. The variable domain in full, completed from reference TRBV16 and TRBJ2-7, reads GEEVAQTPKHLVRGEGQKAKLYCAPIKGHSYVFWYQQVLKNEFKFLISFQNENVFDETGMPKERFSAKCLPNSPCSLEIQATKLEDSAVYFCASSQSSGRYEQYFGPGTRLTVT.

A few counts support this clonotype. The rearrangement links TRBV4-3 to TRBJ2-7, with D uncertain. V was shortened by 0 bases and J by 3 bases, with 12 bases between the two germline ends. The CDR3 extends over 15 amino acids. Germline V gives CDR1 LGHNA, CDR2 YSLEER. The CDR3 region is CASSQEEQLRYEQYF. Here the CDR3 DNA reads TGCGCCAGCAGCCAAGAGGAGCAACTCCGCTACGAGCAGTACTTC.

This chain joins TRBV12-3 or TRBV12-4 and TRBJ1-1; 8 bases are a match to TRBD1. The CDR3 has 19 residues. V shed 2 bases, J shed 0 bases, and the junction held 14 bases outside the gene matches. Written as DNA, the CDR3 is TGTGCCAGCAGTTTAAGCGGGGCCGGGACAGGTTATCTGAACACTGAAGCTTTCTTT. This sequence encodes CASSLSGAGTGYLNTEAFF.

This clonotype has a handful of counts. The chain carries TRBV4-2 and TRBJ2-3; no reliable D call. Germline CDR1 is LGHNA and CDR2 is YNFKEQ. The CDR3 is made up of 17 amino acids. V lost 0 bases to trimming and J lost 4 bases, with 17 bases between them. CDR3 DNA: TGTGCCAGCAGCCAAGATCTCACCGGCCGAATGGCAGATACGCAGTATTTT. The encoded protein is CASSQDLTGRMADTQYF.

This clonotype was picked up a small number of times. CDR3 in DNA: TGTGCCAGCAGTTACTCCCACATACCGGGACAGGGGGCTTACGAGCAGTACTTC. Translating gives CASSYSHIPGQGAYEQYF. The chain uses TRBV6-5 and TRBJ2-5; 12 nucleotides match TRBD1. The J call may be incorrect, as the DNA end agrees better with TRBJ2-7. Germline-derived CDR1 and CDR2 are MNHEY and SVGAGI. This CDR3 contains 18 residues.

The rearrangement uses TRBV4-3 and TRBJ2-7; weak D call: TRBD2 (7 bases). The CDR3 sequence is 18 residues long. CDR1 LGHNA and CDR2 YSLEER come from the germline V gene. Trimming took 1 base from V and 1 from J, leaving 20 bases between them. As DNA, the CDR3 is TGCGCCAGCAGCCAAGCGGTTGGGGGCGGGGGCACATCCTACGAGCAGTACTTC. As protein: CASSQAVGGGGTSYEQYF.

With respect to this clonotype: A junction boundary mismatches the germline segment, possibly from a read error. CDR3 sequence (DNA): TGTGCCAGCAGCCAATCCGGCAGGGTGTCTGGGGCCAGCGTCCTGACTTTC. It translates to CASSQSGRVSGASVLTF. The J gene is TRBJ2-6, the V gene TRBV3-1; D might be TRBD1 (5 bases). This CDR3 has 17 residues. Germline V lookup: CDR1 LGHDT, CDR2 YNNKEL (reference sequence).

This clonotype showed up many times. A read error may account for a junction end that differs from germline. The chain links TRBV5-1 to TRBJ2-1, with D perhaps matching TRBD2 (6 bases). CDR1 and CDR2 from the germline V gene are SGHRS and YFSETQ. CDR3 size: 13 residues. The CDR3 DNA follows: TGTGCCAGCTCAAGCGGGCGCTACAATGAGCAGTTCTTC. Translated: CASSSGRYNEQFF.

The chain employs TRBV27 and TRBJ1-2, with D hard to call. The V gene's germline CDR1 is MNHEY and CDR2 SMNVEV (reference sequence). This CDR3 has 13 residues. V was shortened by 6 bases and J by 11 bases, with 19 bases between the two germline ends. In DNA form, the CDR3 reads TGTGCCAGCAGGTCCCCCGGGGTCGCGGGTTACACCTTC. Its translation is CASRSPGVAGYTF.

This clonotype was observed a few times. The rearrangement uses TRBV29-1 and TRBJ2-1; TRBD2 matches 8 bases. The CDR3 loop spans 16 amino acids. Looked up from germline, CDR1 is SQVTM and CDR2 is ANQGSEA. V dropped 1 base and J dropped 1; count of bases not matched to a gene: 6. The CDR3 coding sequence is TGCAGCGTTGAAGGGGGTAGCGGGATATCCTACAATGAGCAGTTCTTC. Its protein product is CSVEGGSGISYNEQFF.

The chain has TRBV24-1 and TRBJ2-1, with 8 bases that match TRBD1. Germline V gives CDR1 KGHDR, CDR2 SFDVKD. The trim removed 4 bases at V and 2 bases at J, leaving 6 bases unmatched. The CDR3 contains 16 residues. The CDR3 loop is CATSEPQGETYNEQFF. For the CDR3, the DNA is TGTGCCACCAGTGAGCCACAGGGGGAAACCTACAATGAGCAGTTCTTC.

This chain uses TRBV5-5 with TRBJ1-1; D is unclear. CDR1 and CDR2 (germline): SGHKS, YYEKEE (reference sequence). V was pared by 2 bases and J by 0 bases, with 11 bases between. This CDR3 has 15 residues. CDR3 nucleotides: TGTGCCAGCAGCTTTGATCCGGTAATGAACACTGAAGCTTTCTTT. Protein: CASSFDPVMNTEAFF.

In its sample, this clonotype was seen a few times. The V call is TRBV10-1, the J call TRBJ1-2, with TRBD1 as a possible D gene (5 bases). CDR3 length: 13 amino acids. CDR1 WNHNN and CDR2 SYGVQD come from the germline V gene (reference sequence). V gave up 0 bases and J gave up 3 bases, with 5 bases separating them. CDR3 DNA sequence: TGCGCCAGCAGTGAGTCGACAGACTATGGCTACACCTTC. The encoded protein is CASSESTDYGYTF.

This clonotype was seen many times. The chain has TRBV20-1 and TRBJ2-3; D remains ambiguous. V was pared by 6 bases and J by 5 bases, with 6 bases between. The V gene's germline CDR1 is DFQATT and CDR2 SNEGSKA (reference sequence). The CDR3 is 10 amino acids. The CDR3 region has the DNA TGCAGTGCGACGTTAGATACGCAGTATTTT. The encoded protein is CSATLDTQYF.

This clonotype was seen only a few times. The chain employs TRBV4-1 and TRBJ1-2, with TRBD1 identical over 10 bases. The CDR3 sequence is 15 residues long. Germline CDR1 reads MGHRA; CDR2 reads YSYEKL. The V gene end was trimmed by 2 bases and the J gene end by 7 bases; junction bases not matched to a gene: 7. CDR3 sequence: CASSQPGDRGGGYTF. For the CDR3, the DNA is TGCGCCAGCAGCCAACCCGGGGACAGGGGAGGTGGCTACACCTTC.

This sequence joins TRBV28 and TRBJ1-2; 10 bases match TRBD1. CDR1 and CDR2 (germline): MDHEN, SYDVKM. CDR3 length: 13 residues. V shed 7 bases, J shed 5 bases, and the junction held 4 bases outside the gene matches. Written as DNA, the CDR3 is TGTGCCAGCATTAGGGGACAGGGGTATGGCTACACCTTC. Its protein product is CASIRGQGYGYTF.

The rearrangement links TRBV6-2 or TRBV6-3 to TRBJ1-1, with D perhaps TRBD1 (5 bases). The length of the CDR3 is 14 residues. The germline CDR1 and CDR2 sequences are MNHEY and SVGEGT. Trimming left V 4 bases short and J 0 bases short, with 9 bases between. CDR3 sequence (DNA): TGTGCCAGCAGTTGGGACGGACTGAACACTGAAGCTTTCTTT. Translated: CASSWDGLNTEAFF.

For the CDR3, the DNA is TGCAGTGCTAGACAGTATAACACAGATACGCAGTATTTT. Its protein is CSARQYNTDTQYF. The J gene is TRBJ2-3, the V gene TRBV20-1; no clear D. CDR1 and CDR2 (germline): DFQATT, SNEGSKA (reference sequence). The CDR3 totals 13 residues. Trimming left V 2 bases short and J 2 bases short, with 8 bases between.

The rearrangement uses TRBV12-3 or TRBV12-4 and TRBJ1-1, with 8 positions matching TRBD1. The CDR3 totals 14 residues. The trim removed 4 bases at V and 6 bases at J, leaving 7 bases unmatched. The CDR3 here is CASSSRTGHAEAFF. The CDR3 bases are TGTGCCAGCAGTTCCCGGACAGGGCACGCTGAAGCTTTCTTT.

This clonotype has more than one count but fewer than ten. This chain uses TRBV18 with TRBJ2-6, with D possibly being TRBD1 (8 bases). The ends were cut back, 10 bases at V and 0 bases at J, with 16 bases in the middle. The germline V gene encodes CDR1 KGHSH and CDR2 LQKENI. The CDR3 has 16 residues. CDR3 bases: TGTGCCACGCCCACAGGGGGGGACTCTGGGGCCAACGTCCTGACTTTC. It specifies CATPTGGDSGANVLTF.

The table lists this clonotype with a few counts. The chain is built from TRBV27 and TRBJ2-7; 10 positions agree with TRBD1. CDR1 and CDR2 from the germline V gene are MNHEY and SMNVEV (reference sequence). The CDR3 has 15 residues. Trimming at V came to 6 bases and at J to 4 bases, leaving 9 bases not matched to a gene. In DNA, the CDR3 is TGTGCCAGCAGCCCGGACAGGGGGGTCTTATACGAGCAGTACTTC. This sequence encodes CASSPDRGVLYEQYF.

The CDR3 nucleotides are TGTGCCAGCACTAATCGGGAGAACTATGGCTACACCTTC. Amino acids: CASTNRENYGYTF. The chain carries TRBV11-2 and TRBJ1-2; no definite D call. Germline values: CDR1 SGHAT, CDR2 FQNNGV. This CDR3 has 13 residues. The V gene lost 7 bases and the J gene lost 2 bases, with 11 bases spanning the gap.